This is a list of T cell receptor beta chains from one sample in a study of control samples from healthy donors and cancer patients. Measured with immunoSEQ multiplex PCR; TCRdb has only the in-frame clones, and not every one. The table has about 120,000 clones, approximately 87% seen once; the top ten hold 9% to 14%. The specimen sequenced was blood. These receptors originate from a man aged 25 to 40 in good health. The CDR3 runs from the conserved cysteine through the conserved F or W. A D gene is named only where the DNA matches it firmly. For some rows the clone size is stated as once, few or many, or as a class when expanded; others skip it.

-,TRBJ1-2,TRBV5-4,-,TGTGCCAGCAGCTTGGGGCAGGGCCTCTACACCTTC,CASSLGQGLYTF
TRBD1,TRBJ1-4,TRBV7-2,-,TGTGCCAGCAGCTCCCGACAGGGCCACTATGAAAAACTGTTTTTT,CASSSRQGHYEKLFF
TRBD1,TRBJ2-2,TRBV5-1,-,TGCGCCAGCAGCCCCCGACAGGGGGCGAGCGTCGGGGAGCTGTTTTTT,CASSPRQGASVGELFF
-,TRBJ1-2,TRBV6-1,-,TGTGCCAGCAGTGAAGCGCTTCGACTAAACTATGGCTACACCTTC,CASSEALRLNYGYTF
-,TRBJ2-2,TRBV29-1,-,TGCAGCGTTGAGTCCGGAGAGGGGATGGCCGGGGAGCTGTTTTTT,CSVESGEGMAGELFF
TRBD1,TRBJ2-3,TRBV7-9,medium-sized,TGTGCCAGCAGCTTAGGGATAGGGACAGAATCAGATACGCAGTATTTT,CASSLGIGTESDTQYF
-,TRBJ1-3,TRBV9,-,TGTGCCAGCAGCGTCAGACCGCTCTCTGGAAACACCATATATTTT,CASSVRPLSGNTIYF
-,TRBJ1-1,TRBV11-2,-,TGTGCCAGCAGCTTAGGTGGGGGGCCGAACACTGAAGCTTTCTTT,CASSLGGGPNTEAFF
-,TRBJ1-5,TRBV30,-,TGTGCCTGGAGTGTCCAACATAGCGGGAATCAGCCCCAGCATTTT,CAWSVQHSGNQPQHF
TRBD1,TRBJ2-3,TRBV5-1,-,TGCGCCAGCAGCTTCACTACAGCAGGGGGAGGCACAGATACGCAGTATTTT,CASSFTTAGGGTDTQYF
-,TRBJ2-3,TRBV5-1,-,TGCGCCAGCAGCTTGGGGGACTCTACAGATACGCAGTATTTT,CASSLGDSTDTQYF
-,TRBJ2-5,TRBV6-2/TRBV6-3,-,TGTGCCAGCAGCCGTCGGGAGACCCAGTACTTC,CASSRRETQYF
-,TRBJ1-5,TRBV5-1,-,TGCGCCAGCAGCTCAGGCGGGGACCAGCCCCAGCATTTT,CASSSGGDQPQHF
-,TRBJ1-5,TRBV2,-,TGTGCCAACTCAGGGGACGGCAATCAGCCCCAGCATTTT,CANSGDGNQPQHF
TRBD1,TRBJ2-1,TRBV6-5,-,TGTGCCAGCAAGGGAGAGACAGGGGTAAATGAGCAGTTCTTC,CASKGETGVNEQFF
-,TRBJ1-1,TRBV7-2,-,TGTGCCAGCAGCTTATCGGGCAGAATGAACACTGAAGCTTTCTTT,CASSLSGRMNTEAFF
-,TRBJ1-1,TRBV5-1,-,TGCGCCAGCAGCTCTCAGGGAGTAGCTGAAGCTTTCTTT,CASSSQGVAEAFF
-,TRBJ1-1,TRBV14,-,TGTGCCAGCAGCCACACCGGACAGACCACTGAAGCTTTCTTT,CASSHTGQTTEAFF
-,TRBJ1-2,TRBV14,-,TGTGCCAGCAGCCAAGGACCCGGCAGGTCTGGTGGCTACACCTTC,CASSQGPGRSGGYTF
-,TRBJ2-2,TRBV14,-,TGTGCCAGCAGCCAACTGGTTGCCGGGGAGCTGTTTTTT,CASSQLVAGELFF
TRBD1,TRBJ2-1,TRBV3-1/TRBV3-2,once,TGTGCCAGCAGCCAACCAGGGGGCTGGGGTGGTGAGCAGTTCTTC,CASSQPGGWGGEQFF
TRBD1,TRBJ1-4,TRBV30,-,TGTGCCTGGAGTGTGGGACAGCAAAATGAAAAACTGTTTTTT,CAWSVGQQNEKLFF
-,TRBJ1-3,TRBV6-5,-,TGTGCCAGCAGCTCCCGAACTGGAAACACCATATATTTT,CASSSRTGNTIYF
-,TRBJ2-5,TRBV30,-,TGTGCCTGGAGTTCGGGGAACGGGGAGACCCAGTACTTC,CAWSSGNGETQYF